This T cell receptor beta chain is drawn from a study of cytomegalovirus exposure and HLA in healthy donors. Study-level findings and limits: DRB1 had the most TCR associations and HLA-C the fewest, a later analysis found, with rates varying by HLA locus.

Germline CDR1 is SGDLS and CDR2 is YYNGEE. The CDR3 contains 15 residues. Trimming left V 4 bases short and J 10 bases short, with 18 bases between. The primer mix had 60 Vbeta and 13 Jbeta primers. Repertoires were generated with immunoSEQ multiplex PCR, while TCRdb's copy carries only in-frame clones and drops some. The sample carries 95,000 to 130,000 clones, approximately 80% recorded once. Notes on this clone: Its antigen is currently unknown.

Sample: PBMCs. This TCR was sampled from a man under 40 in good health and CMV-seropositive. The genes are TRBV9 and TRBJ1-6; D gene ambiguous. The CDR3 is CASSPSPGIGSPLHF. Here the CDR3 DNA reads TGTGCCAGCAGCCCGAGTCCGGGTATTGGCTCACCCCTCCACTTT.